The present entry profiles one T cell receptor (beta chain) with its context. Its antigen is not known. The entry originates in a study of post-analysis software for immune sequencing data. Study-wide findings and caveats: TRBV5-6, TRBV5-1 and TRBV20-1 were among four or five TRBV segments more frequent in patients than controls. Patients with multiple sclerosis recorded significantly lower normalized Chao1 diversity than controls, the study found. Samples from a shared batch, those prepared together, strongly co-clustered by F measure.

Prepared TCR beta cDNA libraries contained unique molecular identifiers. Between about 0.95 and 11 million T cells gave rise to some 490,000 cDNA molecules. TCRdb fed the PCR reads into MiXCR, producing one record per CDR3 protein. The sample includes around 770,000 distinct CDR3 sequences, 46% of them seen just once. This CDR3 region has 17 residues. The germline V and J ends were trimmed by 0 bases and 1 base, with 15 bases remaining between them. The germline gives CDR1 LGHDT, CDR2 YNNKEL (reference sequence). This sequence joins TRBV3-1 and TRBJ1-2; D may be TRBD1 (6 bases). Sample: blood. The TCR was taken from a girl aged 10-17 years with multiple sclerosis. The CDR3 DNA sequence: TGTGCCAGCAGCCAAGATTCGGCGGGGGCGCTTAACTATGGCTACACCTTC. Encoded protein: CASSQDSAGALNYGYTF.